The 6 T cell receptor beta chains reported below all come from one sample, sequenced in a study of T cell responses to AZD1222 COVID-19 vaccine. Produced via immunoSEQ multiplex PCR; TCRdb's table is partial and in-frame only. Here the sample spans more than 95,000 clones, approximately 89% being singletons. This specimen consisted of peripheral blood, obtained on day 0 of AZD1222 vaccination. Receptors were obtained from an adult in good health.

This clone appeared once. Here the CDR3 DNA reads TGTGCCAGCAGTTTTAAAAAGGGCAATCAGCCCCAGCATTTT. Protein sequence: CASSFKKGNQPQHF. V is TRBV28 and J is TRBJ1-5; no clear D gene. This CDR3 contains 14 residues. CDR1 and CDR2 (germline): MDHEN, SYDVKM. V was cut by 3 bases and J by 2 bases, with 8 bases left in between.

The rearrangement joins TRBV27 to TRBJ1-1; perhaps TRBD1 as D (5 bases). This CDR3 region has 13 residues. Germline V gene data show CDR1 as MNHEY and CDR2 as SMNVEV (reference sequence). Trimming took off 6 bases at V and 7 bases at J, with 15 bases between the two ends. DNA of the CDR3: TGTGCCAGCAGCCGGACATTTGTTGGTGAAGCTTTCTTT. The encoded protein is CASSRTFVGEAFF.

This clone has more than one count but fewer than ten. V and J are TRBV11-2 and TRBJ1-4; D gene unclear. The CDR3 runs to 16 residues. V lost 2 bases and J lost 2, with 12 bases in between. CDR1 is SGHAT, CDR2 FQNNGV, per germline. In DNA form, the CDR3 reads TGTGCCAGCAGCTTATCTGTTGGGAGGACTAATGAAAAACTGTTTTTT. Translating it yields CASSLSVGRTNEKLFF.

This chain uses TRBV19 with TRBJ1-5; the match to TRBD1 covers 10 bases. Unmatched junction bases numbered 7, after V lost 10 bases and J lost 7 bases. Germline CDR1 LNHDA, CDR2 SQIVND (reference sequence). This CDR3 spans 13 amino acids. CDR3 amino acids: CATRDRGGQPQHF. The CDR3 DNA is TGTGCCACCCGGGACAGGGGAGGGCAGCCCCAGCATTTT.

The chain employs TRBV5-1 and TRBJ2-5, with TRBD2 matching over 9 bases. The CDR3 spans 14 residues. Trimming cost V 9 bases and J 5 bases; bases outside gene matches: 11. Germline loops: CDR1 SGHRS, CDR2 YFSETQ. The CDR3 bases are TGCGCCACCGGCGCGGGAGGGCCGGGGGAGACCCAGTACTTC. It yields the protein CATGAGGPGETQYF.

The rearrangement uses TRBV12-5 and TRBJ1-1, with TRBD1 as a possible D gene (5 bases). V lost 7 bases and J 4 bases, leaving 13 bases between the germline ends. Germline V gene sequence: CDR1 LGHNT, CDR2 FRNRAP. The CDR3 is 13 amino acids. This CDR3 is CASALGGGTEAFF. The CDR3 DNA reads TGTGCTAGTGCCTTGGGGGGAGGCACTGAAGCTTTCTTT.